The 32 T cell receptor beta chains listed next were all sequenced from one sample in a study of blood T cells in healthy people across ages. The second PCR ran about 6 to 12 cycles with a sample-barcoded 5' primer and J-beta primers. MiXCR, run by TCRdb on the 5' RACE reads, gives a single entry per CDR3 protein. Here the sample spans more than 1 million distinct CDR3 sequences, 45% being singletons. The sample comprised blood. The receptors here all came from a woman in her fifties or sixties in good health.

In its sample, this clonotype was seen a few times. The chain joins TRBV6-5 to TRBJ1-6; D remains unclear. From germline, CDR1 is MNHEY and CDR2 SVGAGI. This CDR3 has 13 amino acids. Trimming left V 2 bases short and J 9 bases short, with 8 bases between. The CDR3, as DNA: TGTGCCAGCAGTTACGAGGGAAGTTCACCCCTCCACTTT. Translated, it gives CASSYEGSSPLHF.

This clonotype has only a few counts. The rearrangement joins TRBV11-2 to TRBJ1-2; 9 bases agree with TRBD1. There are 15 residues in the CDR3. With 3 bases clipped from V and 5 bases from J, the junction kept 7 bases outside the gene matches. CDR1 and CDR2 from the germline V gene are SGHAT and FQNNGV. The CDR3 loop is CASSLSQGARYGYTF. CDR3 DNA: TGTGCCAGCAGCTTGTCACAGGGGGCGCGGTATGGCTACACCTTC.

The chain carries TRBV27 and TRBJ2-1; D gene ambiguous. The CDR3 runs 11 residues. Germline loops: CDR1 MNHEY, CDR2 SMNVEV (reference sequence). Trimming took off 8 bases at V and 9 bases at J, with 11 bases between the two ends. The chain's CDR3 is CASVSGREQFF. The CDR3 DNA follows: TGTGCCAGCGTATCTGGGCGTGAGCAGTTCTTC.

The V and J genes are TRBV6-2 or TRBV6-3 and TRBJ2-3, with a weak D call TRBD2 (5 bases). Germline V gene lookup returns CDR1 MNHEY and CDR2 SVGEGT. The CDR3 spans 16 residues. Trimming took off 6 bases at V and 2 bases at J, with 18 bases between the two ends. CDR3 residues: CASSTYSGTPTDTQYF. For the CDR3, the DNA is TGTGCCAGCAGCACTTACAGCGGTACTCCCACAGATACGCAGTATTTT.

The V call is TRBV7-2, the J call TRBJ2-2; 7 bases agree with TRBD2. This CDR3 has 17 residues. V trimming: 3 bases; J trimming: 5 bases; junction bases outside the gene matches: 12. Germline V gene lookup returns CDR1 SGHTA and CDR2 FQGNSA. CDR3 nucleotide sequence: TGTGCCAGCAGCTTCCGTACTGGCGGGAGTCCGACCGGGGAGCTGTTTTTT. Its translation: CASSFRTGGSPTGELFF. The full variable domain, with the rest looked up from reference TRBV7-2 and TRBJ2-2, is GAGVSQSPSNKVTEKGKDVELRCDPISGHTALYWYRQSLGQGLEFLIYFQGNSAPDKSGLPSDRFSAERTGGSVSTLTIQRTQQEDSAVYLCASSFRTGGSPTGELFFGEGSRLTVL.

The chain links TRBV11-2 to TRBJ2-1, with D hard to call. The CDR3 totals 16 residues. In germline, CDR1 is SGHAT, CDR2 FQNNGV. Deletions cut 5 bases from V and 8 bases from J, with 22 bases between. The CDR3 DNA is TGTGCCAGCAGCCTAGGTAAGGGAAAACTTTTCGATGAGCAGTTCTTC. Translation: CASSLGKGKLFDEQFF.

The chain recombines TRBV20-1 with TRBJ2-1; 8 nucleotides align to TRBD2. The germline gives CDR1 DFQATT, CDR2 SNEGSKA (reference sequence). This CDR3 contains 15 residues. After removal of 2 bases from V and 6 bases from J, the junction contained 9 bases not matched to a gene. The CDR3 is CSARSPGRASNEQFF. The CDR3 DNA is TGCAGTGCTAGATCGCCCGGGAGGGCCTCCAATGAGCAGTTCTTC.

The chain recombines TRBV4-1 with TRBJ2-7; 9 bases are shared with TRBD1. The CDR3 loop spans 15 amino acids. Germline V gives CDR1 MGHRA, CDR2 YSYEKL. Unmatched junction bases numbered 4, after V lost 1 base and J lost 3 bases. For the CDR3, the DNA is TGCGCCAGCAGCCAAGGGCCGGGACAGGGCTACGAGCAGTACTTC. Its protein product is CASSQGPGQGYEQYF.

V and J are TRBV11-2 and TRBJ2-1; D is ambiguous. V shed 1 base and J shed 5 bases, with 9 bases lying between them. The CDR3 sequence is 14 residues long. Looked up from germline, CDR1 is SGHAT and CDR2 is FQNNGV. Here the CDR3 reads CASSLGGRNNEQFF. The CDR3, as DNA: TGTGCCAGCAGCTTAGGGGGTCGAAACAATGAGCAGTTCTTC.

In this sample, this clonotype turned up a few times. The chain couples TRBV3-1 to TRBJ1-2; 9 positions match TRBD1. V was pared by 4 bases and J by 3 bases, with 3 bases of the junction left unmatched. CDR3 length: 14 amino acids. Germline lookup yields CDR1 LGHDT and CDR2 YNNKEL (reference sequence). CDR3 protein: CASSPGDRDYGYTF. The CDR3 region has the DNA TGTGCCAGCAGCCCCGGGGACAGGGACTATGGCTACACCTTC.

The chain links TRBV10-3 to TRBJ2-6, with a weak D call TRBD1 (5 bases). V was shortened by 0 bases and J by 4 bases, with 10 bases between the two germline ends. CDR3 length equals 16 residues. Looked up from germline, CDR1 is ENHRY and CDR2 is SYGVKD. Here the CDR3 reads CAISESIRTGANVLTF. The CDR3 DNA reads TGTGCCATCAGTGAGTCGATTCGGACAGGGGCCAACGTCCTGACTTTC.

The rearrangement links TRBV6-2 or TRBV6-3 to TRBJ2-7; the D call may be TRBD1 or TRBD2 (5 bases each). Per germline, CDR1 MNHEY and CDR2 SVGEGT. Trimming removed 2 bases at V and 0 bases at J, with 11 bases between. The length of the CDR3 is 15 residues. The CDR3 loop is CASSYGDPLSYEQYF. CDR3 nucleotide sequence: TGTGCCAGCAGTTACGGGGACCCACTCTCCTACGAGCAGTACTTC.

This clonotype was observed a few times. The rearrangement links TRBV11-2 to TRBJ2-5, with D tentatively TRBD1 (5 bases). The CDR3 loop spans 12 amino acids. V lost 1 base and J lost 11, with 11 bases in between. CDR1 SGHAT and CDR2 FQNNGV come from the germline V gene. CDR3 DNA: TGTGCCAGCAGCTTAGGCCAGGGTCCTCAGTACTTC. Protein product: CASSLGQGPQYF.

The CDR3 sequence: CASTAGFSGANVLTF. The CDR3 nucleotides read TGTGCCAGCACCGCAGGGTTCTCTGGGGCCAACGTCCTGACTTTC. V is TRBV27 and J is TRBJ2-6; perhaps TRBD1 as D (5 bases). V lost 7 bases, J lost 0 bases, and 10 bases lay in between. The germline gives CDR1 MNHEY, CDR2 SMNVEV (reference sequence). The CDR3 length is 15 residues.

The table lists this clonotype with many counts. The CDR3 region has the DNA TGTGCCAGCAGCTCCGGGGGGTCAGGGTATACGCAGTATTTT. As protein: CASSSGGSGYTQYF. The chain recombines TRBV7-2 with TRBJ2-3; 7 nucleotides agree with TRBD2. Germline CDR1 is SGHTA and CDR2 is FQGNSA. With 4 bases clipped from V and 7 bases from J, the junction kept 8 bases outside the gene matches. This CDR3 is built from 14 residues.

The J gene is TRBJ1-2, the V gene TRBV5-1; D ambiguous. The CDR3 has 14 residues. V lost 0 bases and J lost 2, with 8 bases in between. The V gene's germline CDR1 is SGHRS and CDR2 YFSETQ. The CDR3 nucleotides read TGCGCCAGCAGCTTGGACCCTCAGAACTATGGCTACACCTTC. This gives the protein CASSLDPQNYGYTF. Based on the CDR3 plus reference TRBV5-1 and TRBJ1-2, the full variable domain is KAGVTQTPRYLIKTRGQQVTLSCSPISGHRSVSWYQQTPGQGLQFLFEYFSETQRNKGNFPGRFSGRQFSNSRSEMNVSTLELGDSALYLCASSLDPQNYGYTFGSGTRLTVV.

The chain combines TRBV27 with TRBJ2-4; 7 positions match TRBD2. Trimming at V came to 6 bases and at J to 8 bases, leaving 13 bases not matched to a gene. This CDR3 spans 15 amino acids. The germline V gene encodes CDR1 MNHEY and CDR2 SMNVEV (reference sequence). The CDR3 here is CASRGRDGGVHIQYF. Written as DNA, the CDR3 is TGTGCCAGCAGGGGGAGGGACGGGGGAGTTCACATTCAGTACTTC.

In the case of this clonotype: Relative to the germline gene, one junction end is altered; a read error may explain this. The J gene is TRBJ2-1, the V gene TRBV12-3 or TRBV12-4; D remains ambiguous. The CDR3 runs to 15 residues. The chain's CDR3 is CASSEDVLSYKEQFF. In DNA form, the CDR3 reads TGTGCCAGCAGTGAGGACGTCCTATCCTACAAGGAGCAGTTCTTC.

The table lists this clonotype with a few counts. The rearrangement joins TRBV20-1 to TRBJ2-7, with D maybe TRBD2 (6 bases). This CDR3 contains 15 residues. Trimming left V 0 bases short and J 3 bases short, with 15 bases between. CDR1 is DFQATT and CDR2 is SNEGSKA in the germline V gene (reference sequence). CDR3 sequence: CSARDRGSGCYEQYF. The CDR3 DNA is TGCAGTGCTAGAGATCGGGGTAGCGGTTGCTACGAGCAGTACTTC.

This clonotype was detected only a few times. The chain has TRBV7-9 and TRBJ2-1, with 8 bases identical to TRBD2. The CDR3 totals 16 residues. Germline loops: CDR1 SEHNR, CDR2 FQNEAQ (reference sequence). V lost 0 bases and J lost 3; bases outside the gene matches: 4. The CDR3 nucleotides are TGTGCCAGCAGCTTAGCCGGACTAGCAGACTACAATGAGCAGTTCTTC. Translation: CASSLAGLADYNEQFF. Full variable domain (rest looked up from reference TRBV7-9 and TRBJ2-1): DTGVSQNPRHKITKRGQNVTFRCDPISEHNRLYWYRQTLGQGPEFLTYFQNEAQLEKSRLLSDRFSAERPKGSFSTLEIQRTEQGDSAMYLCASSLAGLADYNEQFFGPGTRLTVL.

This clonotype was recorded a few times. CDR3 residues: CASSKSRRKDTQYF. As DNA, the CDR3 is TGTGCCAGCAGCAAATCCAGGAGGAAAGATACGCAGTATTTT. This chain joins TRBV21-1 and TRBJ2-3; TRBD2 reflects the table's D call only, with no check against the DNA. TRBV21-1 is recorded as a pseudogene. This CDR3 contains 14 residues.

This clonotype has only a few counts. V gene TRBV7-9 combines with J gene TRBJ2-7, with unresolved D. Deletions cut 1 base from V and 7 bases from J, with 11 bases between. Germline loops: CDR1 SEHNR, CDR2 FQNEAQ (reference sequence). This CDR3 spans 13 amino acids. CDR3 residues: CASSLGYGTEQYF. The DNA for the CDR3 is TGTGCCAGCAGCTTAGGTTACGGTACAGAGCAGTACTTC. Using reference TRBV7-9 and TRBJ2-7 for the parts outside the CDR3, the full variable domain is DTGVSQNPRHKITKRGQNVTFRCDPISEHNRLYWYRQTLGQGPEFLTYFQNEAQLEKSRLLSDRFSAERPKGSFSTLEIQRTEQGDSAMYLCASSLGYGTEQYFGPGTRLTVT.

CDR3 DNA: TGTGCCAGCAGCTTAGCGACAGGGTGGAGGAGCAATGAGCAGTTCTTC. The encoded protein is CASSLATGWRSNEQFF. The rearrangement uses TRBV7-2 and TRBJ2-1, with 7 bases matching TRBD1. V shed 0 bases and J 6 bases; nucleotides not matched to a gene: 8. CDR3 size: 16 residues. CDR1 is SGHTA and CDR2 is FQGNSA in the germline V gene.

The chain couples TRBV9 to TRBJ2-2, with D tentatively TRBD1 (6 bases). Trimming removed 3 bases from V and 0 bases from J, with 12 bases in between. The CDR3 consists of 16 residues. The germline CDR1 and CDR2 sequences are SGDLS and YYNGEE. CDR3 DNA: TGTGCCAGCAGCGCCTCAGGGGACGCGAACACCGGGGAGCTGTTTTTT. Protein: CASSASGDANTGELFF.

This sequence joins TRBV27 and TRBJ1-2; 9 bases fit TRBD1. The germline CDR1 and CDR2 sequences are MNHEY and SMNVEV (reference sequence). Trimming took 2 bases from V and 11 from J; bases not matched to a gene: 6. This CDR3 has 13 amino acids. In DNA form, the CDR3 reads TGTGCCAGCAGTTTACGGCGACAGGGGGAATACACCTTC. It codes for CASSLRRQGEYTF.

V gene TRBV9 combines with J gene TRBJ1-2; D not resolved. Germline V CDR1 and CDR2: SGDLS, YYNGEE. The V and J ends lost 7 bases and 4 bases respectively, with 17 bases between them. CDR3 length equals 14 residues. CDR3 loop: CASSLQDQPYGYTF. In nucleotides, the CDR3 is TGTGCCAGCTCACTCCAGGACCAGCCCTATGGCTACACCTTC.

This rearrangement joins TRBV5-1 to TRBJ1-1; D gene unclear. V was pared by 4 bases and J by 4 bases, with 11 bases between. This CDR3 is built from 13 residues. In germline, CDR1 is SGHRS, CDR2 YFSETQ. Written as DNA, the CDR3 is TGCGCCAGCAGCCCTCAGCTGGGCACTGAAGCTTTCTTT. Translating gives CASSPQLGTEAFF.

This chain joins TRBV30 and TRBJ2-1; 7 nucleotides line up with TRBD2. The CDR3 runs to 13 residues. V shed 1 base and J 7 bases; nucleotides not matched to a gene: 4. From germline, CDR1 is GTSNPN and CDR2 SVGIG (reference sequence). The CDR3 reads CAWSDLAANEQFF. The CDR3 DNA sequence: TGTGCCTGGAGTGATCTAGCGGCAAATGAGCAGTTCTTC.

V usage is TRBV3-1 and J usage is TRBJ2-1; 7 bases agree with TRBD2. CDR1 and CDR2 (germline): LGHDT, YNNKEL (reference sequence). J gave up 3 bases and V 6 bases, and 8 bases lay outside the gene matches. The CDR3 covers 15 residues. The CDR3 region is CASSPPGTNYNEQFF. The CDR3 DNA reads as TGTGCCAGCAGTCCGCCCGGGACTAACTACAATGAGCAGTTCTTC.

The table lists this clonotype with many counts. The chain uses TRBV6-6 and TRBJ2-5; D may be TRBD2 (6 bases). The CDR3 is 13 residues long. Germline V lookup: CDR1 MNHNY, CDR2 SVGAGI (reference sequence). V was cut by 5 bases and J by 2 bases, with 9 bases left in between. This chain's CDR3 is CASSPREQETQYF. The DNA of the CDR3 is TGTGCCAGCAGTCCCCGGGAGCAAGAGACCCAGTACTTC.

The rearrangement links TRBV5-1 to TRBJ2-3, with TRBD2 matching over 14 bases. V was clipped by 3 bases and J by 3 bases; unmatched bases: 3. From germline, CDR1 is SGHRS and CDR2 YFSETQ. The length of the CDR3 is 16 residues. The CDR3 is CASSWGLAGVTDTQYF. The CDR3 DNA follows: TGCGCCAGCAGCTGGGGACTAGCGGGAGTGACAGATACGCAGTATTTT.

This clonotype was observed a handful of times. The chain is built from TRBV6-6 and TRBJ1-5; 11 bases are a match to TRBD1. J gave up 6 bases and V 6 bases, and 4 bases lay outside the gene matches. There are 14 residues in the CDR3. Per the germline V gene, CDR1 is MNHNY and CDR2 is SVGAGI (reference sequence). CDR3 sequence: CASSRTGGRQPQHF. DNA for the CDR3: TGTGCCAGCAGCCGGACAGGGGGCCGTCAGCCCCAGCATTTT.